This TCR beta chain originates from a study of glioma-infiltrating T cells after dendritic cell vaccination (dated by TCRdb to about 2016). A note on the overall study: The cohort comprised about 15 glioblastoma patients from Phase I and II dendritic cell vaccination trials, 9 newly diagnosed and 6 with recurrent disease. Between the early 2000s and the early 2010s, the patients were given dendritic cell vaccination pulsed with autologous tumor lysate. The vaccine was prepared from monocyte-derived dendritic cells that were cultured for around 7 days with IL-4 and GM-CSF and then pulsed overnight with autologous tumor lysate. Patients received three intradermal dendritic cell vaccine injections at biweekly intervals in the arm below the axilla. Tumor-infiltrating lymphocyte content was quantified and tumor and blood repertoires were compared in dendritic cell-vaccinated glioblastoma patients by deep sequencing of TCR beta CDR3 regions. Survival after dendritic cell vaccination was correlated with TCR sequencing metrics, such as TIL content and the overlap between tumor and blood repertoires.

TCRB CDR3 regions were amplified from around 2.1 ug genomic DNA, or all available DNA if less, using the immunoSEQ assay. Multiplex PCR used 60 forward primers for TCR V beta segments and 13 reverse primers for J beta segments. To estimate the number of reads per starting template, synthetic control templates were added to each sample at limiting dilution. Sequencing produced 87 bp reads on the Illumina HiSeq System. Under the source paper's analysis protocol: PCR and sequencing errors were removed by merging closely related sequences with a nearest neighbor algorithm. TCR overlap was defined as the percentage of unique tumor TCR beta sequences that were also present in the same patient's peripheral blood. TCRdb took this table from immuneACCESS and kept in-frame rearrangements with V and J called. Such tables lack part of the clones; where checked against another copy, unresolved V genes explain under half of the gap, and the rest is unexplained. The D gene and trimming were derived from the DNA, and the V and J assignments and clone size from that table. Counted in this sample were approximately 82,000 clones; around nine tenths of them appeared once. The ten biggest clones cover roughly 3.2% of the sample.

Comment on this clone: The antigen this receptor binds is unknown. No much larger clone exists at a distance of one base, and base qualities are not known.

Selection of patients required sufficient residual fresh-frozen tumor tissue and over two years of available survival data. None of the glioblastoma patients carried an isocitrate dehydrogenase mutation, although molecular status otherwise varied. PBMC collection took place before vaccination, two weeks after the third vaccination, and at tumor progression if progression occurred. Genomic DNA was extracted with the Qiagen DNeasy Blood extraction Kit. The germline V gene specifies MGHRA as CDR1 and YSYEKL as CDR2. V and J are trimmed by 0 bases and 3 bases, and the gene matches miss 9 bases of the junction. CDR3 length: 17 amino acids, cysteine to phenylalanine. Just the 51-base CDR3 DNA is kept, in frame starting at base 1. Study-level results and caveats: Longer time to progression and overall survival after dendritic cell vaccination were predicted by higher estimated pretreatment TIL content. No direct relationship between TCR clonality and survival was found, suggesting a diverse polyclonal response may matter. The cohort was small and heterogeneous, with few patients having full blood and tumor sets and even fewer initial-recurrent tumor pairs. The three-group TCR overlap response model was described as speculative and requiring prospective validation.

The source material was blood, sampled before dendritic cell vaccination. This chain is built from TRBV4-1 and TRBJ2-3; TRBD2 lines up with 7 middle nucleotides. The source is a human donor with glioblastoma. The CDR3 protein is CASSQDPSGTPTDTQYF. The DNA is TGCGCCAGCAGCCAAGATCCAAGCGGGACCCCGACAGATACGCAGTATTTT.